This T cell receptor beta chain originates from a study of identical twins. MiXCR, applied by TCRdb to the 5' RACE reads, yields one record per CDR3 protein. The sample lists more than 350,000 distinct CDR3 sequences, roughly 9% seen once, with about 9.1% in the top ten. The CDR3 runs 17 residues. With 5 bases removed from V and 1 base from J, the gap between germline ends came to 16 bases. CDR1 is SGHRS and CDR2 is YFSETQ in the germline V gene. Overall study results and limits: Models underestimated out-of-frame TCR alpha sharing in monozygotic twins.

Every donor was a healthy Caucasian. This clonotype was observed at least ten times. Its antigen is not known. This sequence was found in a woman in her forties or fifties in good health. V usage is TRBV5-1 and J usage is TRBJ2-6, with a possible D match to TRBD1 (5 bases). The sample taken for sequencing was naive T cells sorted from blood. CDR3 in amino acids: CASRQGASVSGANVLTF. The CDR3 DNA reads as TGCGCCAGCAGGCAGGGTGCCTCGGTTTCTGGGGCCAACGTCCTGACTTTC. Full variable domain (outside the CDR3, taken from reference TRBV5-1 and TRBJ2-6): KAGVTQTPRYLIKTRGQQVTLSCSPISGHRSVSWYQQTPGQGLQFLFEYFSETQRNKGNFPGRFSGRQFSNSRSEMNVSTLELGDSALYLCASRQGASVSGANVLTFGAGSRLTVL.